These T cell receptor beta chains were read from a single sample in a study of shared clonotypes between healthy human individuals. Using immunoSEQ multiplex PCR, the repertoire was profiled, and TCRdb retains in-frame clones only, with some absent. The table has about half a million clones, 60% to 85% seen once. Sample: PBMCs. All receptors come from a middle-aged woman in good health. Some clones in this sample may be carry-over from other donors' samples. CDR3s include the opening cysteine and the closing phenylalanine or tryptophan. The order of the fields is clone size, J gene, V gene, D gene, CDR3 DNA, CDR3 protein. A D gene is named only where the DNA matches it firmly. The size of a clone is reported for some rows only, either as once, few or many, or as a class for expanded clones.

>NA|TRBJ1-2|TRBV4-3|NA
TGCGCCAGCAGCCAAGATCAGACTTTGAACTATGGCTACACCTTC
CASSQDQTLNYGYTF
>few|TRBJ2-3|TRBV7-2|NA
TGTGCCAGCAGAGGGTGGGGTTCGACAGATACGCAGTATTTT
CASRGWGSTDTQYF
>NA|TRBJ2-3|TRBV25-1|NA
TGTGCCAGCAGTGAAGTCGGAGGGTTGGCAGATACGCAGTATTTT
CASSEVGGLADTQYF
>NA|TRBJ2-7|TRBV7-9|NA
TGTGCCAGCAGGATGGGAGTGGAGGGCAACTACGAGCAGTACTTC
CASRMGVEGNYEQYF
>NA|TRBJ1-2|TRBV7-2|NA
TGTGCCAGCAGCTTCCCCGGTGGGGGCTATGGCTACACCTTC
CASSFPGGGYGYTF
>NA|TRBJ2-3|TRBV5-1|TRBD2
TGCGCCAGCATGTCTAGCGGGCCCTCCACAGATACGCAGTATTTT
CASMSSGPSTDTQYF
>NA|TRBJ2-7|TRBV11-2|NA
TGTGCCAGCAGCTTAAGGGCGCAGGGGTCCAGCTCCTACGAGCAGTACTTC
CASSLRAQGSSSYEQYF
>NA|TRBJ2-7|TRBV19|NA
TGTGCCAGTAGTATACGGTCAGGGGTTGCACAGGAGCAGTACTTC
CASSIRSGVAQEQYF
>many|TRBJ2-3|TRBV28|TRBD1
TGTGCCAGCAGTTCCCAGACAGGGCTGTACACAGATACGCAGTATTTT
CASSSQTGLYTDTQYF
>few|TRBJ1-5|TRBV2|TRBD1
TGTGCCAGCAAGGGGCAGGGGGTGGGGCCCCAGCATTTT
CASKGQGVGPQHF
>NA|TRBJ1-6|TRBV5-1|TRBD1
TGCGCCAGCAGCTTGGCGGAGGGGGCGGCTTCACCCCTCCACTTT
CASSLAEGAASPLHF
>NA|TRBJ2-6|TRBV2|NA
TGTGCCAGCAGTCAACAGGGCTCTGGGGCCAACGTCCTGACTTTC
CASSQQGSGANVLTF
>few|TRBJ1-2|TRBV28|NA
TGTGCCAGCAGGGGTGGGGAGGGCAGTAGGAAGTATGGCTACACCTTC
CASRGGEGSRKYGYTF
>few|TRBJ1-5|TRBV15|NA
TGTGCCACCAGCAGGGTAAAGGGAGCGGGCAATCAGCCCCAGCATTTT
CATSRVKGAGNQPQHF
>once|TRBJ2-7|TRBV5-3|NA
TGTGCCAGAAGCTTGGGTTGGACTACTAACTACGAGCAGTACTTC
CARSLGWTTNYEQYF
>NA|TRBJ2-2|TRBV7-3|NA
TGTGCCAGCAGCACACGTCGGACGGGGAACACCGGGGAGCTGTTTTTT
CASSTRRTGNTGELFF
>NA|TRBJ1-2|TRBV19|TRBD1
TGTGCCAGCAGGACAGGGGGCGGGTATGGCTACACCTTC
CASRTGGGYGYTF
>NA|TRBJ2-3|TRBV6-1|NA
TGTGCCAGCAGTCTCAATACGCAGTATTTT
CASSLNTQYF
>NA|TRBJ1-2|TRBV19|NA
TGTGCCAGTAGTATAGGGGGTTTCGCAGGGGACGTTGGCTACACCTTC
CASSIGGFAGDVGYTF
>NA|TRBJ2-2|TRBV19|NA
TGTGCCACCCGAACCCCCGGGCAGGCCGCGAACACCGGGGAGCTGTTTTTT
CATRTPGQAANTGELFF
>NA|TRBJ1-1|TRBV19|NA
TGTGCCAGTAATATCCCCGCCGGCACTGAAGCTTTCTTT
CASNIPAGTEAFF
>NA|TRBJ1-3|TRBV7-9|NA
TGTGCCAGCAGCCGCCTGCAGGGGACTGGAAACACCATATATTTT
CASSRLQGTGNTIYF
>NA|TRBJ2-1|TRBV11-3|TRBD2
TGTGCCAGCAGCTCCGACGGGACTAGCGGGAGGAGTGAGCAGTTCTTC
CASSSDGTSGRSEQFF
>few|TRBJ2-2|TRBV7-6|TRBD2
TGTGCCAGCAGCTTCGGACTAGCAGCGAACACCGGGGAGCTGTTTTTT
CASSFGLAANTGELFF
>many|TRBJ2-2|TRBV5-6|NA
TGTGCCAGCAGCTTGCAGGCAGGTAATAGGTCCGGGGAGCTGTTTTTT
CASSLQAGNRSGELFF
>many|TRBJ2-6|TRBV7-2|NA
TGTGCCAGCAGCTTACCGGGAGTCTCTGGGGCCAACGTCCTGACTTTC
CASSLPGVSGANVLTF
>NA|TRBJ2-7|TRBV10-3|TRBD1
TGTGCCATCAGTGGACAGGGGGCCTACGAGCAGTACTTC
CAISGQGAYEQYF
>NA|TRBJ2-7|TRBV27|NA
TGTGCCAGCATGGCGACCGAACACTCCTACGAGCAGTACTTC
CASMATEHSYEQYF
>NA|TRBJ2-3|TRBV11-2|TRBD2
TGTGCCAGCAGCACCAATAGCGGGAGCGCTACGCAGTATTTT
CASSTNSGSATQYF
>once|TRBJ1-2|TRBV7-9|NA
TGTGCCAGCAGCCCCCCAGGTGATAACTATGGCTACACCTTC
CASSPPGDNYGYTF
>NA|TRBJ1-1|TRBV5-1|TRBD1
TGCGCCAGCAGCTTCGTCTACAGGGGGCGAGATGAAGCTTCCTTT
CASSFVYRGRDEASF
>NA|TRBJ2-1|TRBV28|TRBD2
TGTGCCAGCAGCCAACTAGCGGGAAAGGACAATGAGCAGTTCTTC
CASSQLAGKDNEQFF
>NA|TRBJ1-2|TRBV6-5|TRBD1
TGTGCCAGCAGTTTTCGTAGGGGGCGCGGCTATGGCTACACCTTC
CASSFRRGRGYGYTF
>NA|TRBJ2-7|TRBV10-3|TRBD1
TGTGCCATCAGTGAAGGTAACAGGGGGAACGAGCAGTACTTC
CAISEGNRGNEQYF
>NA|TRBJ1-2|TRBV9|NA
TGTGCCAGCAGCCCCAGACAGTACTCCTCTGATGGCTACACCTTC
CASSPRQYSSDGYTF
>NA|TRBJ2-3|TRBV27|NA
TGTGCCAGCAGTTTAGATCGCACAGATACGCAGTATTTT
CASSLDRTDTQYF
>NA|TRBJ1-1|TRBV12-5|TRBD1
TGTGCTAGTGGTTTGGACAGGGGTCGAACTGAAGCTTTCTTT
CASGLDRGRTEAFF
>NA|TRBJ2-7|TRBV10-3|TRBD2
TGTGCCATCAGGGACATCACCGGGACTAGCGGGAACTACGAGCAGTACTTC
CAIRDITGTSGNYEQYF
>many|TRBJ2-2|TRBV10-2|TRBD2
TGCGCCAGCAGAAAGCGGGAGCACGCGGCCGGGGAGCTGTTTTTT
CASRKREHAAGELFF
>NA|TRBJ2-1|TRBV2|TRBD1
TGTGCCAGCACCTGGACAGGGGAGGGTGAGCAGTTCTTC
CASTWTGEGEQFF
>NA|TRBJ2-2|TRBV9|NA
TGTGCCAGCAGCGCAATAGCGACCCACACCGGGGAGCTGTTTTTT
CASSAIATHTGELFF
>NA|TRBJ2-6|TRBV6-5|NA
TGTGCCAGCAGTTTGCCCGGGAGGGCCAACGTCCTGACTTTC
CASSLPGRANVLTF
>NA|TRBJ2-1|TRBV5-4|TRBD2
TGTGCCAGCAGCTTGGGGACTAGCGGGAGTTACAATGAGCAGTTCTTC
CASSLGTSGSYNEQFF
>NA|TRBJ1-2|TRBV28|NA
TGTGCCAGCGGACGGAGTAACTATGGCTACACCTTC
CASGRSNYGYTF